This record concerns one T cell receptor beta chain sequence. Its specificity is not known. This CDR3 has 15 residues. Trimming took 3 bases from V and 5 from J; bases not matched to a gene: 10. Germline V CDR1 and CDR2: DFQATT, SNEGSKA (reference sequence). The data belong to a study of T-cell memory formation after mild COVID-19. Study summary: Across donors, TCR clusters were largely donor specific. Findings and limits, study-wide: Clones contracting across day 15 to 85 had a balanced CD4/CD8 profile; later expanding clones leaned CD4+. A subset of responding clones appeared in pre-infection memory, suggesting cross-reactive memory joined.

The authors produced TCR alpha and TCR beta cDNA libraries with sample barcodes and UMIs by 5'RACE using constant-segment primers. TCRdb reprocessed the 5' RACE reads with MiXCR, giving one entry per CDR3 protein. This sample has 250,000 to 300,000 distinct CDR3 sequences, with around 15% found just once. The chain couples TRBV20-1 to TRBJ2-5, with TRBD2 matching over 9 bases. The sample was PBMCs or a T cell subset sorted from them (not recorded which). The sequence came from a man younger than 30 who had mild COVID-19 (a few samples of this study predate the infection). Cell type and time point are not known. The CDR3 reads CSASNAGGVVETQYF. The CDR3 bases are TGCAGTGCTAGTAACGCGGGGGGGGTCGTTGAGACCCAGTACTTC.